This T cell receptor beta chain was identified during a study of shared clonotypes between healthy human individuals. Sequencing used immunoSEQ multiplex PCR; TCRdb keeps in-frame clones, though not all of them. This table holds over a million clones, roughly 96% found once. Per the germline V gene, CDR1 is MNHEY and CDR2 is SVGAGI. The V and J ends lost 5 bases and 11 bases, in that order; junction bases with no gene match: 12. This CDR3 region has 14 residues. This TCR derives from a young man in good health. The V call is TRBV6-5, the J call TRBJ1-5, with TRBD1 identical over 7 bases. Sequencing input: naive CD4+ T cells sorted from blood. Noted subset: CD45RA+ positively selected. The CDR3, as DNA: TGTGCCAGCAGTAATCGACAGGGCCCTATGGCCCAGCATTTT. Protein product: CASSNRQGPMAQHF.